Listed below are T cell receptor beta chains from one sample, sequenced in a study of blood T cell repertoires in COVID-19. Only in-frame clones appear in the TCRdb table, and some are missing; sequencing was by immunoSEQ multiplex PCR. In the table there are about 150,000 clones, 75% to 90% of which are singletons. The sequenced sample was PBMCs or T cells enriched from blood (not recorded which). Receptor source: a woman aged 40 to 49 who had been exposed to COVID-19. CDR3s include the opening cysteine and the closing phenylalanine or tryptophan. The order of the fields is J gene, CDR3 length, D gene, clone size, V gene, CDR3 DNA, CDR3 protein. The D gene is left open where the match is weak. Some rows mark clone size as missing; the rest say once, few, many or name a class of expanded clone.

j_gene: TRBJ1-5
len: 15
d_gene: TRBD1
abundance: once
v_gene: TRBV5-1
CDR3nt: TGCGCCAGCAGCTTGGAAGGACAGGGTCGTCAGCCCCAGCATTTT
CDR3aa: CASSLEGQGRQPQHF

j_gene: TRBJ1-2
len: 15
d_gene: TRBD1
abundance: -
v_gene: TRBV7-9
CDR3nt: TGTGCCAGCAGCTTAACAGGGGGCGCGATTCTCGGCTACACCTTC
CDR3aa: CASSLTGGAILGYTF

j_gene: TRBJ1-2
len: 14
d_gene: -
abundance: -
v_gene: TRBV6-5
CDR3nt: TGTGCCAGCAGTTACTCGTACAGGATCTATGGCTACACCTTC
CDR3aa: CASSYSYRIYGYTF

j_gene: TRBJ1-2
len: 12
d_gene: -
abundance: -
v_gene: TRBV21-1
CDR3nt: TGTGCCAGCAGCAAAGGCAGGGGTGGCTACACCTTC
CDR3aa: CASSKGRGGYTF

j_gene: TRBJ2-7
len: 13
d_gene: -
abundance: once
v_gene: TRBV5-6
CDR3nt: TGTGCCAGCAGCTTGGGGCCCACCCCCGAGCAGTACTTC
CDR3aa: CASSLGPTPEQYF

j_gene: TRBJ2-7
len: 15
d_gene: TRBD2
abundance: -
v_gene: TRBV7-6
CDR3nt: TGTGCCAGCAGCTTAGGAGCGGGGGCTCCCTACGAGCAGTACTTC
CDR3aa: CASSLGAGAPYEQYF

j_gene: TRBJ2-6
len: 17
d_gene: -
abundance: -
v_gene: TRBV25-1
CDR3nt: TGTGCCAGCAGTGTACGACAGGCGGGCTCTGGGGCCAACGTCCTGACTTTC
CDR3aa: CASSVRQAGSGANVLTF

j_gene: TRBJ1-5
len: 14
d_gene: -
abundance: -
v_gene: TRBV6-1
CDR3nt: TGTGCCAGCAGTGAGAGGGGGGGTAATCAGCCCCAGCATTTT
CDR3aa: CASSERGGNQPQHF

j_gene: TRBJ1-2
len: 13
d_gene: TRBD1
abundance: few
v_gene: TRBV29-1
CDR3nt: TGCAGCGATAACGGACAGGGGCTCTATGGCTACACCTTC
CDR3aa: CSDNGQGLYGYTF

j_gene: TRBJ1-2
len: 12
d_gene: TRBD1
abundance: -
v_gene: TRBV19
CDR3nt: TGTGCCAGTACCGGACAGGTCTATGGCTACACCTTC
CDR3aa: CASTGQVYGYTF

j_gene: TRBJ1-4
len: 13
d_gene: TRBD1
abundance: -
v_gene: TRBV27
CDR3nt: TGTGCCAGCAAGGAGACAGGGGGCGAGGAACTGTTTTTT
CDR3aa: CASKETGGEELFF

j_gene: TRBJ2-3
len: 14
d_gene: -
abundance: few
v_gene: TRBV4-1
CDR3nt: TGCGCCAGCAGCCACACGGTCGCTAGAGATACGCAGTATTTT
CDR3aa: CASSHTVARDTQYF

j_gene: TRBJ1-1
len: 14
d_gene: -
abundance: -
v_gene: TRBV6-5
CDR3nt: TGTGCCACCAAATCGGGAGGCTGGAACACTGAAGCTTTCTTT
CDR3aa: CATKSGGWNTEAFF

j_gene: TRBJ2-6
len: 17
d_gene: -
abundance: -
v_gene: TRBV4-2
CDR3nt: TGTGCCAGCAGCCAAGAAGGCGGAACCTCTGGGGCCAACGTCCTGACTTTC
CDR3aa: CASSQEGGTSGANVLTF

j_gene: TRBJ1-1
len: 15
d_gene: -
abundance: -
v_gene: TRBV7-2
CDR3nt: TGTGCCAGCAGCTTAGAGGGGGTCATGAACACTGAAGCTTTCTTT
CDR3aa: CASSLEGVMNTEAFF

j_gene: TRBJ1-5
len: 16
d_gene: -
abundance: -
v_gene: TRBV7-8
CDR3nt: TGTGCCAGCAGCCCGCCCCCGGGGTCGGGCAATCAGCCCCAGCATTTT
CDR3aa: CASSPPPGSGNQPQHF

j_gene: TRBJ1-4
len: 14
d_gene: -
abundance: -
v_gene: TRBV6-5
CDR3nt: TGTGCCAGCAGTTACAGGGGAGGAAATGAAAAACTGTTTTTT
CDR3aa: CASSYRGGNEKLFF

j_gene: TRBJ2-1
len: 16
d_gene: TRBD2
abundance: once
v_gene: TRBV19
CDR3nt: TGTGCCAGTAGTCCACTCACTAGCGGGGGCATGAATGAGCAGTTCTTC
CDR3aa: CASSPLTSGGMNEQFF

j_gene: TRBJ1-5
len: 14
d_gene: TRBD1
abundance: -
v_gene: TRBV19
CDR3nt: TGTGCCAGTAAGGGGACAGTCTCGGATCAGCCCCAGCATTTT
CDR3aa: CASKGTVSDQPQHF

j_gene: TRBJ2-4
len: 16
d_gene: -
abundance: -
v_gene: TRBV7-9
CDR3nt: TGTGCCAGCAGCCAACCGGGGGTCGCGGGCAAAAACATTCAGTACTTC
CDR3aa: CASSQPGVAGKNIQYF

j_gene: TRBJ2-5
len: 15
d_gene: -
abundance: -
v_gene: TRBV14
CDR3nt: TGTGCCAGCAGCCAAGATGAGGGCCGACAAGAGACCCAGTACTTC
CDR3aa: CASSQDEGRQETQYF

j_gene: TRBJ1-2
len: 12
d_gene: -
abundance: -
v_gene: TRBV28
CDR3nt: TGTGCCAGCAGTTTCAGGAACTATGGCTACACCTTC
CDR3aa: CASSFRNYGYTF

j_gene: TRBJ2-7
len: 15
d_gene: TRBD2
abundance: few
v_gene: TRBV9
CDR3nt: TGTGCCAGCAGCGTAGCAGCTAGCGGGACCTACGAGCAGTACTTC
CDR3aa: CASSVAASGTYEQYF

j_gene: TRBJ1-1
len: 14
d_gene: -
abundance: -
v_gene: TRBV19
CDR3nt: TGTGCCAGTAGACTCGGGGGTTTGAACACTGAAGCTTTCTTT
CDR3aa: CASRLGGLNTEAFF

j_gene: TRBJ1-6
len: 17
d_gene: TRBD1
abundance: few
v_gene: TRBV7-6
CDR3nt: TGTGCCAGCAGCCCGCGACAGGGTCGAGCCTATAATTCACCCCTCCACTTT
CDR3aa: CASSPRQGRAYNSPLHF

j_gene: TRBJ2-1
len: 14
d_gene: TRBD2
abundance: -
v_gene: TRBV10-3
CDR3nt: TGTGCCATCAGTCGACTAGCGGGGGGCGATGAGCAGTTCTTC
CDR3aa: CAISRLAGGDEQFF

j_gene: TRBJ2-3
len: 13
d_gene: TRBD2
abundance: -
v_gene: TRBV10-3
CDR3nt: TGTGCCATGGGACGGGAGGGCCAAGATACGCAGTATTTT
CDR3aa: CAMGREGQDTQYF

j_gene: TRBJ2-5
len: 13
d_gene: TRBD2
abundance: -
v_gene: TRBV5-4
CDR3nt: TGTGCCAGCAGCGCGGGAGCTCGGGAGACCCAGTACTTC
CDR3aa: CASSAGARETQYF

j_gene: TRBJ1-3
len: 12
d_gene: -
abundance: few
v_gene: TRBV29-1
CDR3nt: TGCAGCGGGGGGGCGGATGGAAACACCATATATTTT
CDR3aa: CSGGADGNTIYF

j_gene: TRBJ2-7
len: 17
d_gene: TRBD2
abundance: once
v_gene: TRBV7-9
CDR3nt: TGTGCCAGCAGCCCTTGGGCCAGAGGGACTAGCTCCTACGAGCAGTACTTC
CDR3aa: CASSPWARGTSSYEQYF

j_gene: TRBJ1-5
len: 16
d_gene: TRBD1
abundance: -
v_gene: TRBV5-5
CDR3nt: TGTGCCAGCAGCCCGGAGGGACAGGTCGCTAATCAGCCCCAGCATTTT
CDR3aa: CASSPEGQVANQPQHF

j_gene: TRBJ1-1
len: 15
d_gene: -
abundance: -
v_gene: TRBV7-2
CDR3nt: TGTGCCAGCAGTCACACAACTCCCAGGCGCACTGAAGCTTTCTTT
CDR3aa: CASSHTTPRRTEAFF

j_gene: TRBJ2-2
len: 16
d_gene: -
abundance: -
v_gene: TRBV11-3
CDR3nt: TGTGCCAGCAGCCCCGGAGGAGCGAAGGTCACCGGGGAGCTGTTTTTT
CDR3aa: CASSPGGAKVTGELFF

j_gene: TRBJ1-3
len: 17
d_gene: TRBD1
abundance: -
v_gene: TRBV27
CDR3nt: TGTGCCAGCAGTTTACCTCCGGGACAGGTCTCTGGAAACACCATATATTTT
CDR3aa: CASSLPPGQVSGNTIYF

j_gene: TRBJ2-3
len: 13
d_gene: TRBD1
abundance: -
v_gene: TRBV3-1/TRBV3-2
CDR3nt: TGTGCCAGCAGCGGACAGGGGACAGATACGCAGTATTTT
CDR3aa: CASSGQGTDTQYF

j_gene: TRBJ2-5
len: 13
d_gene: -
abundance: -
v_gene: TRBV10-2
CDR3nt: TGCGCCAGCAGTGGGAGGGCGTGGGAGACCCAGTACTTC
CDR3aa: CASSGRAWETQYF

j_gene: TRBJ1-5
len: 13
d_gene: -
abundance: -
v_gene: TRBV6-4
CDR3nt: TGTGCCAGCAGCCGGGGGGTAGGTCAGCCCCAGCATTTT
CDR3aa: CASSRGVGQPQHF

j_gene: TRBJ1-5
len: 15
d_gene: -
abundance: -
v_gene: TRBV10-3
CDR3nt: TGTGCCATCAGTGAGTCAGGGGGTAGCAATCAGCCCCAGCATTTT
CDR3aa: CAISESGGSNQPQHF

j_gene: TRBJ2-7
len: 15
d_gene: TRBD1
abundance: -
v_gene: TRBV7-2
CDR3nt: TGTGCCAGCAGCACGCAACAGGGGGAGTACTACGAGCAGTACTTC
CDR3aa: CASSTQQGEYYEQYF

j_gene: TRBJ1-2
len: 11
d_gene: -
abundance: -
v_gene: TRBV6-5
CDR3nt: TGTGCCGTCCAGGGGTACTATGGCTACACCTTC
CDR3aa: CAVQGYYGYTF

j_gene: TRBJ2-2
len: 16
d_gene: -
abundance: -
v_gene: TRBV12-5
CDR3nt: TGTGCTAGTGGTCGACCCTCCTTCGCGGGCACCGGGGAGCTGTTTTTT
CDR3aa: CASGRPSFAGTGELFF

j_gene: TRBJ1-5
len: 13
d_gene: -
abundance: -
v_gene: TRBV6-2/TRBV6-3
CDR3nt: TGTGCCAGCACCCCCCCGGCGGGTAGGCCCCAGCATTTT
CDR3aa: CASTPPAGRPQHF

j_gene: TRBJ1-4
len: 15
d_gene: TRBD1
abundance: -
v_gene: TRBV19
CDR3nt: TGTGCCAGTAGTACCAGGACAGGGCTGAATGAAAAACTGTTTTTT
CDR3aa: CASSTRTGLNEKLFF

j_gene: TRBJ1-4
len: 16
d_gene: -
abundance: -
v_gene: TRBV18
CDR3nt: TGTGCCAGCTCACCCCCCAGGGGACCAACTAATGAAAAACTGTTTTTT
CDR3aa: CASSPPRGPTNEKLFF

j_gene: TRBJ1-2
len: 16
d_gene: -
abundance: once
v_gene: TRBV29-1
CDR3nt: TGCAGCGTTGAAGTGGGAGCGGGACCTACGACGTACGGCTACACCTTC
CDR3aa: CSVEVGAGPTTYGYTF

j_gene: TRBJ1-2
len: 15
d_gene: -
abundance: -
v_gene: TRBV9
CDR3nt: TGTGCCAGCAGCGTAGTGCAGTCCCTCTCCTATGGCTACACCTTC
CDR3aa: CASSVVQSLSYGYTF

j_gene: TRBJ2-7
len: 15
d_gene: TRBD1
abundance: -
v_gene: TRBV3-1/TRBV3-2
CDR3nt: TGTGCCAGCAGCCAGGGATTTACAGGGGTCTACGAGCAGTACTTC
CDR3aa: CASSQGFTGVYEQYF

j_gene: TRBJ1-5
len: 17
d_gene: -
abundance: -
v_gene: TRBV5-6
CDR3nt: TGTGCCAGCAGCTTGGGAGGGTCCTGGGGTTACAATCAGCCCCAGCATTTT
CDR3aa: CASSLGGSWGYNQPQHF